Described below is a single T cell receptor beta chain sequence and its context. This clone's antigen is unknown. Base-call qualities are not available, and no considerably larger clone is one nucleotide away. The immunoSEQ Assay, a bias-controlled multiplex PCR, was used to amplify TCRbeta CDR3 regions from genomic DNA. As for the original processing: Within the assay, amplification of reference gene primers was used to estimate how many nucleated cells each sample contained. Sequence reads were collapsed and filtered to measure the absolute abundance of every unique TCRbeta CDR3 rearrangement. Productive Simpson clonality was computed per sample as the square root of Simpson's diversity index over productive rearrangements. TCRdb took this table from immuneACCESS and kept in-frame rearrangements with V and J called. Such tables lack part of the clones; where checked against another copy, unresolved V genes explain under half of the gap, and the rest is unexplained. The DNA gave D and trimming, while V, J and clone size come from that table. The sample contains some 360,000 clones, around 90% of them found a single time. The ten top clones hold 3.5% to 4% of the sample.

This entry belongs to a study of blood T cell repertoires in COVID-19 (dated by TCRdb to the early 2020s). Regarding the research as a whole: Samples covering the acute and convalescent phases of COVID-19 were provided by collaborators in the United States, Italy and Spain. The repertoires were made available in a free public database intended to serve as a resource for research on the immune response to SARS-CoV-2. Samples came from the ongoing ImmuneRACE study (first 160 participants) plus 1,254 subjects from 6 global collaborators. Where HLA class I and class II types were available, the types were taken from metadata supplied by the sample provider, not from assay-based typing. A de-identified subject ID, COVID-19 status, age in years and sex were almost always included in the sample metadata. The prospective study material was composed of cDNA or gDNA derived from T cells, B-cell-depleted T cells, or PBMCs. Subjects who had been exposed to COVID-19, were actively infected with it, or had recovered from it provided the deeply sampled blood TCRbeta repertoires that made up the dataset.

CDR1 and CDR2, looked up from the germline V gene, are KGHDR and SFDVKD. At the junction V is shortened by 2 bases and J by 2 bases; bases outside the gene matches: 8. The CDR3 spans 18 residues, from the cysteine through the phenylalanine. The sequence is cut down to CDR3 DNA, 54 bases in frame from base 1. At one collaborating source in Seattle, patients were enrolled during active infection and were followed longitudinally through the course of disease. Collaborating institutions collected whole blood in K2EDTA tubes following their own protocols. For TCRbeta analysis, collaborators shipped samples in one of three forms: frozen whole blood, isolated PBMCs, or DNA extracted from either of those sample types. The paper's findings and limits, for the study overall: How much clinical and demographic metadata was included differed by source and by participant, and the metadata was provided uncurated.

This chain is built from TRBV24-1 and TRBJ2-5, with 12 middle bases fitting TRBD2. This TCR came from a woman in her fifties or sixties with COVID-19, enrolled during active disease. Sequenced: peripheral blood. The CDR3 protein sequence reads: CATSDSTGTSGPQETQYF. The nucleotides read TGTGCCACCAGTGATTCCACCGGGACTAGCGGGCCACAAGAGACCCAGTACTTC.